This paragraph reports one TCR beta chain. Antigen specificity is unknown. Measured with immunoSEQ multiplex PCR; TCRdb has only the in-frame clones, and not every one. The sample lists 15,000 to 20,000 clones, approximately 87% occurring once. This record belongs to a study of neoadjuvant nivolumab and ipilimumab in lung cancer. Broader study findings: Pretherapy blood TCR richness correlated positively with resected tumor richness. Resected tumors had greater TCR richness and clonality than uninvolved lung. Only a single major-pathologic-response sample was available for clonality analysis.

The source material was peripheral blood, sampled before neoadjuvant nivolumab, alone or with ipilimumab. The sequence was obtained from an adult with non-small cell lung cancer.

For the CDR3, the DNA is TGCGCCAGCAGCCAAGATCGTGGCTCTTACTACGAGCAGTACTTC. Its protein product is CASSQDRGSYYEQYF. The chain links TRBV4-1 to TRBJ2-7; D is ambiguous. CDR3 length equals 15 residues. The germline V gene has CDR1 MGHRA and CDR2 YSYEKL. V was cut by 0 bases and J by 3 bases, with 12 bases left in between.